Each of the 26 T cell receptor beta chains below was sequenced from the same sample in a study of tumor-infiltrating lymphocytes in primary liver carcinoma. The source material, about 20-30 mg of unsorted bulk tissue, was used to co-extract RNA and DNA. The authors made TCR beta cDNA from 400 to 600 ng total RNA with a constant-region primer. Slightly modified ARM-PCR with three nested multiplex PCR rounds yielded TCR beta libraries. TRBV1-TRBV30 forward and Cbeta reverse primers drove the first two roughly 10-cycle rounds. TCRdb reprocessed the multiplex PCR reads via MiXCR and lists one record per CDR3 protein. This sample has about 41,000 distinct CDR3 sequences; about three quarters occur once, and the top ten carry about a fifth. The sequencing input was liver tumor tissue from sampling region 2. The sample's subset: tumor region T2, inferior pole. Receptors were obtained from a man aged 40-49 years with primary liver carcinoma and hepatitis B virus infection.

At least ten counts were recorded for this clonotype. The CDR3 loop reads CASSHAGQSSYEQYF. The CDR3 nucleotides are TGTGCCAGCAGTCACGCAGGACAGAGCTCCTACGAGCAGTACTTC. This rearrangement joins TRBV28 to TRBJ2-7; the D gene is possibly TRBD1 (6 bases). CDR3 size: 15 residues. Trimming pared 5 bases from V and 0 bases from J, leaving 14 bases between. CDR1 and CDR2 (germline): MDHEN, SYDVKM.

The V and J genes are TRBV6-2 or TRBV6-3 and TRBJ1-5, with unresolved D. This CDR3 has 13 residues. CDR1 and CDR2 (germline): MNHEY, SVGEGT. Trimming left V 9 bases short and J 10 bases short, with 19 bases between. Here the CDR3 DNA reads TGTGCCAGTAGTGACCGCTCCTTCCATCCCCAGCATTTT. Amino acids: CASSDRSFHPQHF.

Regarding this clonotype: A read error may account for a junction end that differs from germline. The CDR3 region has the DNA TGTGCCGGCAGCTTAAATGCCAGTGAGCGGTTCTTC. Translation: CAGSLNASERFF. The chain employs TRBV11-3 and TRBJ2-1; D is unresolved. Germline CDR1 and CDR2: SGHNT and YENEEA. The CDR3 consists of 12 residues.

To note about this clonotype: Its ends do not fully match the called genes, so a read error is possible. The rearrangement joins TRBV5-1 to TRBJ2-1, with D perhaps matching TRBD2 (5 bases). This CDR3 has 15 amino acids. Germline loops: CDR1 SGHRS, CDR2 YFSETQ. CDR3 coding DNA: TGCGCCAGCAGCTTGGTTGGGGAGCCCTGCGATGACCAGTTCTTC. Protein sequence: CASSLVGEPCDDQFF.

This chain joins TRBV7-3 and TRBJ2-3; tentative D call: TRBD1 (6 bases). The CDR3 consists of 15 residues. Germline CDR1 is SGHTA and CDR2 is FQGTGA. Trimming took 3 bases from V and 3 from J, leaving 13 bases between them. CDR3 amino acids: CASSFPTGGTDTQYF. CDR3 nucleotide sequence: TGTGCCAGCAGCTTCCCGACAGGTGGTACAGATACGCAGTATTTT. Full variable domain (missing parts from reference TRBV7-3 and TRBJ2-3): GAGVSQTPSNKVTEKGKYVELRCDPISGHTALYWYRQSLGQGPEFLIYFQGTGAADDSGLPNDRFFAVRPEGSVSTLKIQRTERGDSAVYLCASSFPTGGTDTQYFGPGTRLTVL.

In this sample, this clonotype turned up many times. This chain links TRBV5-1 with TRBJ2-2; maybe TRBD1 (5 bases). The V end was cut by 0 bases, the J end by 7 bases, with 16 bases between. Germline-derived CDR1 and CDR2 are SGHRS and YFSETQ. The length of the CDR3 is 16 residues. The DNA of the CDR3 is TGCGCCAGCAGCTTGGCGGGCAGGGCCCTTGACGGGGAGCTGTTTTTT. Encoded protein: CASSLAGRALDGELFF.

With regard to this clonotype: At one end the junction does not follow the germline gene, possibly because of a read error. The chain has TRBV29-1 and TRBJ2-2, with D maybe TRBD2 (5 bases). The CDR3 contains 14 residues. CDR1 SQVTM and CDR2 ANQGSEA come from the germline V gene. CDR3 amino acids: CSVLGPGPTGKLFF. In DNA, the CDR3 is TGTAGCGTCCTCGGTCCTGGACCCACCGGGAAGCTGTTTTTT.

The chain recombines TRBV28 with TRBJ2-7; D gene ambiguous. CDR3 length: 13 residues. V lost 4 bases and J 3 bases, leaving 10 bases between the germline ends. In germline, CDR1 is MDHEN, CDR2 SYDVKM. CDR3: CASSSSSDYEQYF. In DNA, the CDR3 is TGTGCCAGCAGTTCCTCATCAGACTACGAGCAGTACTTC.

A single count supports this clonotype. Mismatch with germline at one junction end may stem from a read error. The chain couples TRBV11-1 to TRBJ2-1; either TRBD1 or TRBD2 may fit D (5 bases each). CDR3 length equals 15 residues. Germline-derived CDR1 and CDR2 are SGHAT and FQDESV (reference sequence). The CDR3 is CVSSFQGPLDDEQFF. The CDR3 region has the DNA TGTGTCAGCAGCTTCCAGGGACCGCTGGATGATGAGCAGTTCTTC.

On this clonotype itself: Compared with germline, one end of the junction differs, possibly owing to a read error. V is TRBV11-2 and J is TRBJ2-6, with 8 bases lining up with TRBD1. This CDR3 is 21 amino acids long. The germline CDR1 and CDR2 sequences are SGHAT and FQNNGV. DNA for the CDR3: TGTGCCAGCGGCATGGGGGGAGACAGGGGCATTTCCCTCTCTGGGACCAAGGTCCTGACTTTC. Translating gives CASGMGGDRGISLSGTKVLTF.

To note about this clonotype: The germline gene is not matched at one end of the junction; a read error may be the cause. This chain uses TRBV5-1 with TRBJ2-2, with TRBD1 as a possible D gene (5 bases). The V gene's germline CDR1 is SGHRS and CDR2 YFSETQ. The CDR3 runs to 16 residues. As DNA, the CDR3 is TGCGACAGCAGCTTAGATCACAGGACGAACACCGGGGAGCTGTTTTTT. It translates to CDSSLDHRTNTGELFF.

For this clonotype: Germline and junction disagree at one end, which may indicate a read error. V gene TRBV11-2 combines with J gene TRBJ2-1; either TRBD1 or TRBD2 may fit D (5 bases each). Germline V gene sequence: CDR1 SGHAT, CDR2 FQNNGV. CDR3 length: 16 residues. The CDR3 here is CASNSYGGYRNNEQFF. CDR3 sequence (DNA): TGCGCCAGCAACTCTTATGGGGGATATCGCAACAATGAGCAGTTCTTC.

The sample holds one count of this clonotype. Likely a read error: the CDR3 ends without its conserved phenylalanine or tryptophan. V is TRBV5-8 and J is TRBJ2-6; 8 bases map to TRBD2. This CDR3 has 19 residues. V trimming: 4 bases; J trimming: 0 bases; junction bases outside the gene matches: 12. Germline V gene sequence: CDR1 SGHTS, CDR2 YDEGEE. As DNA, the CDR3 is TGTGCCAGCAGCCCAATGGGACTAGAGGGGTTCTCTGGGGCCAACGTCCTGACTTCC. It encodes CASSPMGLEGFSGANVLTS.

This clonotype was seen a single time. The genes are TRBV5-1 and TRBJ2-1; 8 positions agree with TRBD2. CDR1 is SGHRS, CDR2 YFSETQ, per germline. The CDR3 contains 16 residues. Trimming cost V 5 bases and J 8 bases; bases outside gene matches: 15. The DNA for the CDR3 is TGCGCCAGCAGTCACTTAGCGGGGCCCCATGGGGATGAGCAGTTCTTC. Translating it yields CASSHLAGPHGDEQFF.

About this clonotype itself: The junction shows a germline mismatch at one end, possibly a read error. The rearrangement uses TRBV12-3 or TRBV12-4 and TRBJ2-7, with 11 bases fitting TRBD2. The CDR3 length is 14 residues. The CDR3: CASTLAGVAYEQYF. CDR3 coding DNA: TGTGCGAGCACACTAGCGGGAGTGGCCTACGAGCAGTACTTC.

V gene TRBV5-1 combines with J gene TRBJ2-3, with unresolved D. Germline V gene lookup returns CDR1 SGHRS and CDR2 YFSETQ. V was shortened by 3 bases and J by 2 bases, with 16 bases between the two germline ends. The CDR3 sequence is 16 residues long. CDR3 nucleotides: TGCGCCAGCAGCTCGAGGACGGGCGGCAACACAGATACGCAGTATTTT. Protein product: CASSSRTGGNTDTQYF.

To note about this clonotype: An end of the junction differs from the germline gene, which may be a read error. The chain's CDR3 is CAWSVQGNSPYNEQFF. The CDR3 bases are TGTGCCTGGAGTGTACAGGGTAATAGTCCATACAATGAGCAATTCTTC. This chain connects TRBV30 to TRBJ2-1; maybe TRBD1 (6 bases). This CDR3 region has 16 residues. CDR1 and CDR2 (germline): GTSNPN, SVGIG (reference sequence).

As for this clonotype: A read error may produce the germline difference seen at one junction end. The rearrangement joins TRBV29-1 to TRBJ1-1; D ambiguous. This CDR3 is built from 12 residues. Germline V gene sequence: CDR1 SQVTM, CDR2 ANQGSEA. CDR3 sequence: CRVGRDLVEAFF. CDR3 sequence (DNA): TGCAGAGTTGGGAGAGATCTCGTTGAAGCTTTCTTT.

As to this clonotype: This CDR3 fails to terminate in the conserved phenylalanine or tryptophan, so it likely reflects a read error. The chain carries TRBV4-3 and TRBJ1-2; perhaps TRBD1 as D (5 bases). CDR1 and CDR2 (germline): LGHNA, YSLEER. The CDR3 length is 15 residues. Trimming removed 3 bases from V and 4 bases from J, with 15 bases in between. CDR3 nucleotides: TGCGCCAGCAGCCATAGTCCTGGGGGATCCTATGGCTACACCGTC. It yields the protein CASSHSPGGSYGYTV.

This clonotype has a handful of counts. The rearrangement uses TRBV3-1 and TRBJ2-5; D gene ambiguous. CDR3 size: 14 residues. The V gene's germline CDR1 is LGHDT and CDR2 YNNKEL (reference sequence). V lost 2 bases, J lost 2 bases, and 9 bases lay in between. The CDR3 is CASSQRRSQETQYF. As DNA, the CDR3 is TGTGCCAGCAGCCAAAGGAGATCTCAAGAGACCCAGTACTTC.

Ten or more counts support this clonotype. This chain uses TRBV30 with TRBJ2-3; D uncertain. The V and J ends lost 4 bases and 2 bases respectively, with 7 bases between them. The germline V gene has CDR1 GTSNPN and CDR2 SVGIG (reference sequence). The CDR3 is made up of 12 amino acids. CDR3 sequence reads: CAWTPTTDTQYF. CDR3 nucleotide sequence: TGTGCCTGGACCCCTACCACAGATACGCAGTATTTT.

In the case of this clonotype: Because the CDR3 is missing its conserved closing phenylalanine or tryptophan, this is likely a read error. The chain combines TRBV5-1 with TRBJ2-2; D is perhaps TRBD2 (5 bases). Germline-derived CDR1 and CDR2 are SGHRS and YFSETQ. This CDR3 has 15 residues. Between the trimmed V and J ends, which lost 2 bases and 0 bases, there was a span of 8 bases. The CDR3 is CASSLGGANTGELFV. CDR3 DNA: TGCGCCAGCAGCTTAGGAGGCGCGAACACCGGGGAGCTGTTTGTT.

This clonotype occurred a few times. Since a much larger clone is just one base distant, this may be a read error. This chain links TRBV5-1 with TRBJ2-3; no definite D call. There are 16 residues in the CDR3. Trimming cost V 0 bases and J 0 bases, with 11 bases left between them. Germline V lookup: CDR1 SGHRS, CDR2 YFSETQ. The CDR3, as DNA: TGCGCCAGCAGCTTGGGCAGTTTCTCTAGCACAGATACGCAGTATTTT. Its translation: CASSLGSFSSTDTQYF.

To note about this clonotype: One end of the junction varies from germline; a read error may be responsible. The genes are TRBV11-3 and TRBJ2-1; possible D gene TRBD2, 6 bases. There are 17 residues in the CDR3. The germline V gene has CDR1 SGHNT and CDR2 YENEEA. CDR3 region: CASSLGVPGLPHIEQFF. CDR3 sequence (DNA): TGTGCTAGCAGCTTAGGCGTACCGGGACTCCCTCACATTGAGCAGTTCTTC.

With respect to this clonotype: One junction end does not reproduce the germline sequence, and a read error may be involved. This chain joins TRBV5-4 and TRBJ1-4, with 7 bases that match TRBD1. CDR1 and CDR2 from the germline V gene are SGHNT and YYREEE (reference sequence). The CDR3 has 15 residues. Written as DNA, the CDR3 is TGTGCCAGCAGCCTTACCGGGACAGCAAATGGAAAACTGTTTTTT. This encodes CASSLTGTANGKLFF.

With respect to this clonotype: At one end the junction does not follow the germline gene, possibly because of a read error. This chain connects TRBV24-1 to TRBJ2-7; TRBD2 agrees at 16 bases. The CDR3 runs to 17 residues. CDR1 and CDR2 from the germline V gene are KGHDR and SFDVKD. CDR3 in amino acids: CAISNSGTSGRVDDQYF. For the CDR3, the DNA is TGTGCCATCAGCAATTCCGGGACTAGCGGGAGGGTCGACGACCAGTACTTC.